The present T cell receptor (beta chain) was sequenced within a study of blood T cell repertoires in COVID-19. Measured with immunoSEQ multiplex PCR; TCRdb has only the in-frame clones, and not every one. Found here are 140,000 to 150,000 clones, about nine tenths of them singletons; the top ten hold 2.3%. This clone was picked up one time. Germline V gene lookup returns CDR1 SGHTA and CDR2 FQGNSA. The CDR3 length is 15 residues. The V and J ends lost 5 bases and 5 bases, in that order; junction bases with no gene match: 9. Sequencing used peripheral blood. The clonotype originates from a human donor in a cohort sampled during active COVID-19. The chain uses TRBV7-2 and TRBJ1-5; 7 positions match TRBD1. CDR3 bases: TGTGCCAGCAGCCCTTTGGACAGGAGAGATCAGCCCCAGCATTTT. Translating gives CASSPLDRRDQPQHF.